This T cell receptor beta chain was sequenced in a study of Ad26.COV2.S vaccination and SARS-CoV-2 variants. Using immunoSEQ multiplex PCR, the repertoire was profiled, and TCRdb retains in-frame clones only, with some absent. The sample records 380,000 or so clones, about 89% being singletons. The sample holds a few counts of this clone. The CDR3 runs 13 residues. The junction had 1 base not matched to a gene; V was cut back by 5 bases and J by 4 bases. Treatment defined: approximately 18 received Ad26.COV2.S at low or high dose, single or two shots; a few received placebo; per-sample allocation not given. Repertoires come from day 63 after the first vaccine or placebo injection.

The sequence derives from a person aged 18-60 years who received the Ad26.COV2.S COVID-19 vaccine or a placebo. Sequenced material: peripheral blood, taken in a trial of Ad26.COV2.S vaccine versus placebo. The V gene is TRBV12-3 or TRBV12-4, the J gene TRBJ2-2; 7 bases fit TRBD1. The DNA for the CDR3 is TGTGCCAGCAGTCGACAGGGCACCGGGGAGCTGTTTTTT. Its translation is CASSRQGTGELFF.